This T cell receptor beta chain is drawn from a study of cytomegalovirus exposure and HLA in healthy donors. The overall study: About 85 million unique TCR sequences came from HLA-typed donors in an early release.

Donors consisted of healthy bone marrow donors. Study observations and caveats: A likely sequencing artifact accounted for one observed cluster of highly shared sequence variants.

A remark on this clone: Antigen specificity is unknown.

Losses at the gene ends were 2 bases for V and 3 bases for J; bases not matched to a gene: 4. The CDR3 consists of 14 residues. Germline-derived CDR1 and CDR2 are MDHEN and SYDVKM. 60 Vbeta and 13 Jbeta primers were used in PCR. Clones were read by immunoSEQ multiplex PCR, and TCRdb kept only the in-frame ones, dropping some. The table has under 200,000 clones, 80% seen once. The rearrangement uses TRBV28 and TRBJ2-7; 7 bases agree with TRBD1. Sequencing used PBMCs. The receptor comes from a male donor in good health and CMV-seropositive. The CDR3 spells CASSLPGQRYEQYF. The CDR3 nucleotides read TGTGCCAGCAGTTTACCGGGACAGCGCTACGAGCAGTACTTC.